The clone carrying this T cell receptor beta chain was observed a few times. This entry is derived from a study of CD8 T cells in ankylosing spondylitis. This CDR3 has 14 amino acids. Germline V gene data show CDR1 as SGHTA and CDR2 as FQGNSA. The V end lost 5 bases, the J end lost 6 bases, and 16 bases lay between the germline ends. Each CDR3 protein gets one entry after TCRdb re-called the 5' RACE reads with MiXCR. Counted here are around 150,000 distinct CDR3 sequences, approximately 32% occurring once; the ten biggest clones make up 5.5% to 7.5%. The chain combines TRBV7-2 with TRBJ1-2; the D gene is possibly TRBD1 (6 bases). This TCR came from a male donor with ankylosing spondylitis. The sequencing input was synovial fluid, either unsorted or a sorted T cell fraction (not recorded which). CDR3 DNA sequence: TGTGCCAGCAGCCCGGGGCAGGGGCGACATGGCTACACCTTC. It yields the protein CASSPGQGRHGYTF.